Presented here are 31 T cell receptor beta chains from one specimen sequenced in a study of T cells in narcolepsy. The protocol was immunoSEQ multiplex PCR, while the TCRdb copy is restricted to in-frame clones and leaves out a portion. The data hold around 35,000 clones, with around 80% observed a single time. The sequencing input was memory (CD45RA-) CD4+ T cells from blood. The receptor source for this set is a human donor in good health.

The V and J genes are TRBV5-4 and TRBJ2-1, with D maybe TRBD2 (6 bases). CDR1 is SGHNT, CDR2 YYREEE, per germline (reference sequence). Between the trimmed V and J ends, which lost 2 bases and 7 bases, there was a span of 19 bases. CDR3 size: 16 residues. The CDR3 is CASSFRGRRLDNEQFF. CDR3 bases: TGTGCCAGCAGCTTCCGGGGGAGACGCCTAGATAATGAGCAGTTCTTC. The full variable domain, completed using reference TRBV5-4 and TRBJ2-1, is ETGVTQSPTHLIKTRGQQVTLRCSSQSGHNTVSWYQQALGQGPQFIFQYYREEENGRGNFPPRFSGLQFPNYSSELNVNALELDDSALYLCASSFRGRRLDNEQFFGPGTRLTVL.

V is TRBV27 and J is TRBJ2-6; no definite D call. V was pared by 1 base and J by 3 bases, with 1 base between. The germline gives CDR1 MNHEY, CDR2 SMNVEV (reference sequence). The CDR3 consists of 13 residues. As DNA, the CDR3 is TGTGCCAGCAGTTTATTTGGGGCCAACGTCCTGACTTTC. Residues: CASSLFGANVLTF.

The V call is TRBV7-9, the J call TRBJ2-7; 7 bases fit TRBD2. This CDR3 has 13 amino acids. CDR1 is SEHNR, CDR2 FQNEAQ, per germline (reference sequence). V lost 3 bases to trimming and J lost 3 bases; unmatched junction nucleotides: 2. The CDR3 loop reads CASSFERGYEQYF. For the CDR3, the DNA is TGTGCCAGCAGCTTCGAGCGGGGCTACGAGCAGTACTTC.

The rearrangement links TRBV5-8 to TRBJ1-1; 7 bases align to TRBD1. The junction had 4 bases not matched to a gene; V was cut back by 4 bases and J by 1 base. The germline V gene encodes CDR1 SGHTS and CDR2 YDEGEE. The CDR3 contains 14 residues. The CDR3 DNA reads TGTGCCAGCAGCCGGGCAGGGGGGAACACTGAAGCTTTCTTT. Protein: CASSRAGGNTEAFF.

The gene calls are TRBV2 and TRBJ1-1; D gene uncertain. V was shortened by 8 bases and J by 0 bases, with 10 bases between the two germline ends. Germline assignment: CDR1 SNHLY and CDR2 FYNNEI. The CDR3 is 13 residues long. DNA for the CDR3: TGTGCCAGCGTGGAACAGATGAACACTGAAGCTTTCTTT. Its translation: CASVEQMNTEAFF.

V gene TRBV7-2 combines with J gene TRBJ1-5; D gene uncertain. Germline V gene data show CDR1 as SGHTA and CDR2 as FQGNSA. V shed 4 bases and J shed 0 bases, with 10 bases lying between them. The CDR3 totals 15 residues. The DNA of the CDR3 is TGTGCCAGCAGCTACGGGGATAGTAGCAATCAGCCCCAGCATTTT. Protein sequence: CASSYGDSSNQPQHF.

This clone occurred once. The chain uses TRBV9 and TRBJ2-5; 8 bases map to TRBD2. The V and J ends lost 3 bases and 1 base, in that order; junction bases with no gene match: 8. Germline CDR1 reads SGDLS; CDR2 reads YYNGEE. The CDR3 spans 16 residues. The CDR3, as DNA: TGTGCCAGCAGCGCAACCCCGGGGGGGATCCAAGAGACCCAGTACTTC. Protein product: CASSATPGGIQETQYF.

This clone was detected a few times. V is TRBV4-1 and J is TRBJ2-1; D is tentatively TRBD1 or TRBD2 (6 bases each). This CDR3 has 16 residues. The germline V gene has CDR1 MGHRA and CDR2 YSYEKL. V was pared by 5 bases and J by 4 bases, with 18 bases between. This CDR3 reads CASSGERGAFYNEQFF. Written as DNA, the CDR3 is TGCGCCAGCAGCGGGGAGAGGGGGGCCTTTTACAATGAGCAGTTCTTC.

This sequence joins TRBV9 and TRBJ2-2; 12 bases map to TRBD2. Losses at the gene ends were 3 bases for V and 4 bases for J; bases not matched to a gene: 1. Germline lookup yields CDR1 SGDLS and CDR2 YYNGEE. This CDR3 has 15 residues. The CDR3 nucleotides are TGTGCCAGCAGCGCGACTAGCGGGGGCACCGGGGAGCTGTTTTTT. This translates into CASSATSGGTGELFF.

In this sample, this clone turned up a few times. The gene calls are TRBV5-4 and TRBJ1-1; D might be TRBD1 (5 bases). Germline V gene lookup returns CDR1 SGHNT and CDR2 YYREEE (reference sequence). The CDR3 runs to 14 residues. Trimming removed 2 bases at V and 1 base at J, with 9 bases between. The CDR3 is CASSLNGANTEAFF. DNA for the CDR3: TGTGCCAGCAGCTTAAATGGGGCGAACACTGAAGCTTTCTTT.

This sequence joins TRBV7-2 and TRBJ1-3; 7 bases match TRBD1. Germline assignment: CDR1 SGHTA and CDR2 FQGNSA. The J segment lost 4 bases and the V segment lost 1 base, leaving 4 bases of the junction unmatched. The CDR3 is made up of 15 amino acids. This CDR3 is CASSLVQGDGNTIYF. Here the CDR3 DNA reads TGTGCCAGCAGCTTAGTGCAGGGGGACGGAAACACCATATATTTT. The full variable domain, rest sourced from reference TRBV7-2 and TRBJ1-3, is GAGVSQSPSNKVTEKGKDVELRCDPISGHTALYWYRQSLGQGLEFLIYFQGNSAPDKSGLPSDRFSAERTGGSVSTLTIQRTQQEDSAVYLCASSLVQGDGNTIYFGEGSWLTVV.

J is TRBJ1-6 and V is TRBV2, with TRBD1 as a possible D gene (5 bases). V was shortened by 0 bases and J by 11 bases, with 14 bases between the two germline ends. The CDR3 is 15 amino acids. Germline loops: CDR1 SNHLY, CDR2 FYNNEI. The CDR3 loop is CASSEARRTTTPLHF. In DNA, the CDR3 is TGTGCCAGCAGTGAAGCAAGAAGGACAACTACACCCCTCCACTTT.

Concerning this clone itself: The same CDR3 arises from other DNA sequences in this sample as well. The CDR3 spells CASSQGGGGAPDTQYF. The CDR3 DNA is TGCGCCAGCAGCCAAGGAGGCGGGGGGGCTCCAGATACGCAGTATTTT. The chain joins TRBV4-3 to TRBJ2-3; 9 positions agree with TRBD2. Germline-derived CDR1 and CDR2 are LGHNA and YSLEER. The CDR3 is made up of 16 amino acids. V lost 1 base and J lost 4; bases outside the gene matches: 6.

This rearrangement joins TRBV18 to TRBJ2-1; D is ambiguous. V was shortened by 4 bases and J by 3 bases, with 16 bases between the two germline ends. The CDR3 contains 16 residues. CDR1 is KGHSH and CDR2 is LQKENI in the germline V gene. This CDR3 is CASSHPRLNNYNEQFF. The CDR3 DNA reads TGTGCCAGCTCACACCCCAGACTGAACAACTACAATGAGCAGTTCTTC.

This clone occurred a few times. The J gene is TRBJ1-5, the V gene TRBV7-8; D call uncertain. The CDR3 loop spans 14 amino acids. Looked up from germline, CDR1 is SGHVS and CDR2 is FQNEAQ. V gave up 3 bases and J gave up 10 bases, with 16 bases separating them. The CDR3, as DNA: TGTGCCAGCAGCTTCCAGGACGGCTGGGGTCCCCAGCATTTT. It translates to CASSFQDGWGPQHF.

This clone was observed a few times. This rearrangement joins TRBV10-1 to TRBJ2-3; D not resolved. The CDR3 has 14 residues. The germline V gene has CDR1 WNHNN and CDR2 SYGVQD (reference sequence). V was clipped by 5 bases and J by 5 bases, with 14 bases between them. The CDR3 spells CASSFRPEVDTQYF. In nucleotides, the CDR3 is TGCGCCAGCAGTTTCAGGCCTGAGGTAGATACGCAGTATTTT.

A single count supports this clone. The chain uses TRBV9 and TRBJ2-3; 14 bases fit TRBD2. Trimming at V came to 5 bases and at J to 6 bases, leaving 11 bases not matched to a gene. This CDR3 has 17 residues. Germline V lookup: CDR1 SGDLS, CDR2 YYNGEE. The CDR3 loop reads CASSGTTSGRAGDTQYF. CDR3 nucleotide sequence: TGTGCCAGCAGTGGGACGACTAGCGGGAGGGCCGGGGATACGCAGTATTTT.

In DNA, the CDR3 is TGTGCCAGCAGTTTACTTGGATCTAACACTGAAGCTTTCTTT. It yields the protein CASSLLGSNTEAFF. The chain carries TRBV28 and TRBJ1-1; no clear D. Germline values: CDR1 MDHEN, CDR2 SYDVKM. This CDR3 is 14 amino acids long. Trimming took off 2 bases at V and 2 bases at J, with 9 bases between the two ends.

The rearrangement links TRBV20-1 to TRBJ1-2; tentatively, D is TRBD1 (5 bases). The CDR3 is 11 residues long. Germline loops: CDR1 DFQATT, CDR2 SNEGSKA (reference sequence). V gave up 3 bases and J gave up 7 bases, with 9 bases separating them. The CDR3 region is CSARDKGGYTF. The DNA for the CDR3 is TGCAGTGCTAGGGACAAGGGTGGCTACACCTTC.

The rearrangement uses TRBV19 and TRBJ2-1; 10 bases match TRBD2. The CDR3 runs 15 residues. The trim removed 6 bases at V and 1 base at J, leaving 3 bases unmatched. Germline V gene lookup returns CDR1 LNHDA and CDR2 SQIVND (reference sequence). The CDR3 sequence is CASRASGSSYNEQFF. The DNA for the CDR3 is TGTGCCAGTAGGGCTAGCGGGAGTTCCTACAATGAGCAGTTCTTC.

The chain links TRBV15 to TRBJ1-2; maybe TRBD1 (5 bases). Germline V lookup: CDR1 LNHNV, CDR2 YYDKDF (reference sequence). Deletions cut 1 base from V and 5 bases from J, with 11 bases between. The CDR3 is 14 residues long. The CDR3 DNA sequence: TGTGCCACCAGCAGAGTGGGACGGGGTTATGGCTACACCTTC. Protein: CATSRVGRGYGYTF.

This chain uses TRBV30 with TRBJ2-1, with 7 bases aligning to TRBD2. The CDR3 sequence is 16 residues long. Germline CDR1 reads GTSNPN; CDR2 reads SVGIG (reference sequence). The trim removed 4 bases at V and 0 bases at J, leaving 9 bases unmatched. CDR3 in DNA: TGTGCCTGGACCCTAAGGGGACTAAACTCCTACAATGAGCAGTTCTTC. It encodes CAWTLRGLNSYNEQFF.

This clone has only one observation. The chain recombines TRBV4-1 with TRBJ1-1; D ambiguous. V lost 0 bases, J lost 0 bases, and 8 bases lay in between. Germline lookup yields CDR1 MGHRA and CDR2 YSYEKL. This CDR3 has 15 residues. The CDR3 sequence is CASSQDRFMNTEAFF. CDR3 DNA sequence: TGCGCCAGCAGCCAAGACAGGTTTATGAACACTGAAGCTTTCTTT.

This clone came up a few times. The CDR3 loop reads CASSPGGYEQYF. CDR3 DNA: TGTGCCAGCAGTCCGGGGGGATACGAGCAGTACTTC. The chain employs TRBV6-1 and TRBJ2-7; 7 bases align to TRBD2. Trimming took 5 bases from V and 4 from J; bases not matched to a gene: 2. Germline values: CDR1 MNHNS, CDR2 SASEGT. This CDR3 region has 12 residues.

This rearrangement joins TRBV7-3 to TRBJ2-1, with D possibly being TRBD2 (6 bases). V lost 5 bases to trimming and J lost 7 bases, with 18 bases between them. Germline V CDR1 and CDR2: SGHTA, FQGTGA. CDR3 length: 15 amino acids. CDR3 amino acids: CASSPNPGTWNEQFF. The CDR3 DNA reads TGTGCCAGCAGCCCAAACCCCGGGACTTGGAATGAGCAGTTCTTC.

The gene calls are TRBV7-2 and TRBJ1-2; TRBD1 matches 9 bases. Germline V CDR1 and CDR2: SGHTA, FQGNSA. There are 18 residues in the CDR3. The V gene end was trimmed by 1 base and the J gene end by 4 bases; junction bases not matched to a gene: 13. The CDR3 loop is CASSLGSSGGQGLYGYTF. The DNA of the CDR3 is TGTGCCAGCAGCTTAGGATCCTCGGGGGGACAGGGTCTCTATGGCTACACCTTC.

The J gene is TRBJ1-4, the V gene TRBV5-1; no reliable D call. Germline CDR1 SGHRS, CDR2 YFSETQ. Between the trimmed V and J ends, which lost 0 bases and 7 bases, there was a span of 16 bases. CDR3 size: 16 residues. CDR3 sequence: CASSLAGWGRGEKLFF. The DNA of the CDR3 is TGCGCCAGCAGCTTGGCCGGTTGGGGTCGGGGTGAAAAACTGTTTTTT.

This chain joins TRBV6-5 and TRBJ2-7; tentative D call: TRBD1 (5 bases). The CDR3 is made up of 13 amino acids. V dropped 7 bases and J dropped 2 bases, with 12 bases sitting between them. Germline values: CDR1 MNHEY, CDR2 SVGAGI. CDR3 bases: TGTGCCAGCACCAAGACAGCCACCTACGAGCAGTACTTC. Its translation is CASTKTATYEQYF.

The chain uses TRBV9 and TRBJ1-1; 7 nucleotides match TRBD1. Looked up from germline, CDR1 is SGDLS and CDR2 is YYNGEE. The CDR3 has 14 amino acids. V shed 3 bases and J 0 bases; nucleotides not matched to a gene: 2. In DNA form, the CDR3 reads TGTGCCAGCAGCGGGGGACAGATGAACACTGAAGCTTTCTTT. It translates to CASSGGQMNTEAFF.

This chain links TRBV19 with TRBJ1-6; 7 bases agree with TRBD1. The trim removed 5 bases at V and 8 bases at J, leaving 6 bases unmatched. The CDR3 spans 14 residues. The germline V gene encodes CDR1 LNHDA and CDR2 SQIVND (reference sequence). The CDR3 DNA follows: TGTGCCAGTAGTGAGGGACAGCCTTATTCACCCCTCCACTTT. Its protein product is CASSEGQPYSPLHF.

The chain couples TRBV28 to TRBJ1-2, with 10 bases lining up with TRBD1. CDR1 is MDHEN, CDR2 SYDVKM, per germline. The CDR3 is 13 amino acids. Losses at the gene ends were 3 bases for V and 8 bases for J; bases not matched to a gene: 3. CDR3 bases: TGTGCCAGCAGTTTGACAGGGGGCTGGGGCTACACCTTC. Protein product: CASSLTGGWGYTF.